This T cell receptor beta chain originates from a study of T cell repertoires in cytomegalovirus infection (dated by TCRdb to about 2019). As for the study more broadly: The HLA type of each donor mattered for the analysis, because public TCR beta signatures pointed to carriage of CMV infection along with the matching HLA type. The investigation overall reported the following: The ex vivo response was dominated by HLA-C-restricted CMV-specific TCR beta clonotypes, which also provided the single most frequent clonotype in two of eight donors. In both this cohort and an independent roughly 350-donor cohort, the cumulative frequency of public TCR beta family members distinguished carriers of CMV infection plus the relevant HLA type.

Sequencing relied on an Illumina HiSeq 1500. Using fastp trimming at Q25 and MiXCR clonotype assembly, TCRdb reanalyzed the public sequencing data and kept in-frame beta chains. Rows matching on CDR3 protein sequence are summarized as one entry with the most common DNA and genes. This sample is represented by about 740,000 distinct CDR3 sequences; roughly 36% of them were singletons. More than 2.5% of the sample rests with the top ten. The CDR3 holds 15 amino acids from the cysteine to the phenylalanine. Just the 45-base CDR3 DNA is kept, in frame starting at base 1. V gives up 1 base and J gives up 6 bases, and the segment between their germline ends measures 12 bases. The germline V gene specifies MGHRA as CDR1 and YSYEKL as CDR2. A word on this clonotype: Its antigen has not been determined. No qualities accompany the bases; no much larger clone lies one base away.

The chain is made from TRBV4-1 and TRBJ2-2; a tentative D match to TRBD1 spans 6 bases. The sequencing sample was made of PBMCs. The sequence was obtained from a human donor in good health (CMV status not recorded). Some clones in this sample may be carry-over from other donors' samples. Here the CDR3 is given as CASSQADSRAGELFF. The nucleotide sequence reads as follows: TGCGCCAGCAGCCAAGCGGACAGTCGGGCCGGGGAGCTGTTTTTT.